The 20 T cell receptor beta chains below were found in one sample sequenced in a study of blood T cell repertoires in COVID-19. The method was immunoSEQ multiplex PCR; TCRdb's version includes in-frame clones alone and lacks a portion of them. The table has over 250,000 clones, under 90% seen once; the top ten hold approximately 2%. The sample comprised PBMCs or T cells enriched from blood (not recorded which). The receptors here all came from a woman between 55 and 75 years old who had recovered from COVID-19.

This sequence joins TRBV27 and TRBJ2-2; maybe TRBD1 (7 bases). There are 15 residues in the CDR3. Germline CDR1 and CDR2: MNHEY and SMNVEV (reference sequence). The ends were cut back, 6 bases at V and 2 bases at J, with 13 bases in the middle. The CDR3 reads CASSWGDRNTGELFF. The CDR3 DNA reads TGTGCCAGCAGCTGGGGGGACAGAAACACCGGGGAGCTGTTTTTT.

The chain carries TRBV5-1 and TRBJ1-6; 9 bases agree with TRBD1. With 4 bases clipped from V and 9 bases from J, the junction kept 8 bases outside the gene matches. The CDR3 runs to 15 residues. Germline V gene lookup returns CDR1 SGHRS and CDR2 YFSETQ. CDR3 amino acids: CASSAGQGKGSPLHF. The CDR3, as DNA: TGCGCCAGCAGCGCGGGACAGGGTAAGGGTTCACCCCTCCACTTT. The full variable domain, completed using reference TRBV5-1 and TRBJ1-6, is KAGVTQTPRYLIKTRGQQVTLSCSPISGHRSVSWYQQTPGQGLQFLFEYFSETQRNKGNFPGRFSGRQFSNSRSEMNVSTLELGDSALYLCASSAGQGKGSPLHFGNGTRLTVT.

The genes are TRBV10-3 and TRBJ1-5; 7 bases are shared with TRBD1. The CDR3 covers 15 residues. The germline gives CDR1 ENHRY, CDR2 SYGVKD. J gave up 5 bases and V 2 bases, and 6 bases lay outside the gene matches. The CDR3 sequence: CAISETDRNDQPQHF. CDR3 DNA sequence: TGTGCCATCAGTGAGACGGACAGGAACGATCAGCCCCAGCATTTT.

The J gene is TRBJ2-3, the V gene TRBV5-1, with D unresolved. Germline V gene sequence: CDR1 SGHRS, CDR2 YFSETQ. V lost 6 bases and J lost 0, with 2 bases in between. The CDR3 is 11 residues long. CDR3 protein: CASTSTDTQYF. The CDR3 region has the DNA TGCGCCAGCACGAGCACAGATACGCAGTATTTT.

J is TRBJ1-2 and V is TRBV27; 7 nucleotides match TRBD1. The germline V gene has CDR1 MNHEY and CDR2 SMNVEV (reference sequence). The V and J ends lost 6 bases and 2 bases, in that order; junction bases with no gene match: 9. The CDR3 runs 15 residues. The CDR3 region is CASRVTGQENYGYTF. The CDR3, as DNA: TGTGCCAGCAGAGTGACAGGGCAAGAAAACTATGGCTACACCTTC.

This chain joins TRBV28 and TRBJ2-1, with TRBD2 matching 11 bases. J lost 3 bases, V lost 7 bases, and 17 bases had no gene match. The CDR3 runs 19 residues. Per the germline V gene, CDR1 is MDHEN and CDR2 is SYDVKM. The CDR3 bases are TGTGCCAGCAAACGACGACTAGCGGGAAAGAGTGTGCGCTACAATGAGCAGTTCTTC. This sequence encodes CASKRRLAGKSVRYNEQFF.

The chain links TRBV5-6 to TRBJ1-1; no reliable D call. Germline values: CDR1 SGHDT, CDR2 YYEEEE. This CDR3 is 11 amino acids long. The V end was cut by 4 bases, the J end by 8 bases, with 9 bases between. CDR3: CASSHGPEAFF. The DNA for the CDR3 is TGTGCCAGCAGCCATGGGCCAGAAGCTTTCTTT.

The V call is TRBV11-1, the J call TRBJ2-3, with 7 bases fitting TRBD1. The CDR3 consists of 15 residues. V was pared by 5 bases and J by 1 base, with 6 bases of the junction left unmatched. Germline V gene data show CDR1 as SGHAT and CDR2 as FQDESV (reference sequence). The DNA of the CDR3 is TGTGCCAGCAGCGCATCCGGGACAGGCACAGATACGCAGTATTTT. This gives the protein CASSASGTGTDTQYF.

The chain uses TRBV28 and TRBJ1-2; D perhaps matches TRBD1 (5 bases). Germline CDR1 MDHEN, CDR2 SYDVKM. V was shortened by 2 bases and J by 4 bases, with 11 bases between the two germline ends. The CDR3 is made up of 14 amino acids. The CDR3 spells CASSLGAGGYGYTF. The CDR3, as DNA: TGTGCCAGCAGTTTAGGGGCCGGTGGCTATGGCTACACCTTC.

CDR3 amino acids: CASSAGQALEQYF. CDR3 DNA: TGTGCCAGCAGCGCGGGACAGGCTCTCGAACAGTACTTC. This sequence joins TRBV7-2 and TRBJ2-7; 8 bases map to TRBD1. Losses at the gene ends were 5 bases for V and 10 bases for J; bases not matched to a gene: 10. This CDR3 contains 13 residues. Germline V CDR1 and CDR2: SGHTA, FQGNSA.

The chain combines TRBV3-1 (or the pseudogene TRBV3-2) with TRBJ1-1, with D maybe TRBD1 (5 bases). V lost 4 bases and J 0 bases, leaving 9 bases between the germline ends. This CDR3 spans 14 amino acids. Germline CDR1 and CDR2: LGHDT and YNNKEL (reference sequence). CDR3 DNA sequence: TGTGCCAGCAGCCGCCAGGGTATGAACACTGAAGCTTTCTTT. This gives the protein CASSRQGMNTEAFF.

The J gene is TRBJ2-6, the V gene TRBV30; tentatively, D is TRBD2 (5 bases). V lost 3 bases to trimming and J lost 2 bases, with 17 bases between them. This CDR3 comprises 17 residues. Germline values: CDR1 GTSNPN, CDR2 SVGIG (reference sequence). This CDR3 is CAWRRGRVQPGANVLTF. The CDR3, as DNA: TGTGCCTGGAGGAGAGGGAGAGTTCAGCCTGGGGCCAACGTCCTGACTTTC.

The rearrangement links TRBV6-5 to TRBJ2-5; D possibly corresponds to TRBD2 (6 bases). The CDR3 is 13 residues long. Germline CDR1 is MNHEY and CDR2 is SVGAGI. Between the trimmed V and J ends, which lost 6 bases and 9 bases, there was a span of 17 bases. The CDR3 region is CASSSSAGGPQYF. In DNA form, the CDR3 reads TGTGCCAGCAGCTCTAGCGCCGGCGGGCCCCAGTACTTC.

A single count supports this clone. The chain carries TRBV5-6 and TRBJ2-4; D ambiguous. CDR1 is SGHDT, CDR2 YYEEEE, per germline. The CDR3 is 14 amino acids. V was trimmed by 2 bases and J by 0 bases, leaving 6 bases between them. The CDR3 protein is CASSLILAKNIQYF. CDR3 nucleotide sequence: TGTGCCAGCAGCTTAATCCTAGCCAAAAACATTCAGTACTTC. The complete variable domain, with remaining parts taken from reference TRBV5-6 and TRBJ2-4, reads DAGVTQSPTHLIKTRGQQVTLRCSPKSGHDTVSWYQQALGQGPQFIFQYYEEEERQRGNFPDRFSGHQFPNYSSELNVNALLLGDSALYLCASSLILAKNIQYFGAGTRLSVL.

The rearrangement links TRBV7-9 to TRBJ1-1; TRBD1 is a possible D gene (6 bases). Germline values: CDR1 SEHNR, CDR2 FQNEAQ (reference sequence). Between the trimmed V and J ends, which lost 5 bases and 1 base, there was a span of 17 bases. CDR3 length equals 16 residues. The CDR3 protein is CASSPDLRTANTEAFF. CDR3 in DNA: TGTGCCAGCAGCCCGGATCTCAGGACAGCGAACACTGAAGCTTTCTTT.

The genes are TRBV28 and TRBJ1-5; D might be TRBD1 (6 bases). V lost 8 bases to trimming and J lost 9 bases, with 17 bases between them. The CDR3 is made up of 13 amino acids. Looked up from germline, CDR1 is MDHEN and CDR2 is SYDVKM. The CDR3 here is CASRDTRVVPQHF. The CDR3, as DNA: TGTGCCAGCCGGGACACCAGGGTCGTGCCCCAGCATTTT.

The V gene is TRBV30, the J gene TRBJ2-1, with 8 bases fitting TRBD2. V trimming: 2 bases; J trimming: 14 bases; junction bases outside the gene matches: 11. Looked up from germline, CDR1 is GTSNPN and CDR2 is SVGIG (reference sequence). The CDR3 is 13 amino acids. In DNA form, the CDR3 reads TGTGCCTGGAGTCCACTAGCGGAACATTTGGAGTTCTTC. As protein: CAWSPLAEHLEFF.

This chain joins TRBV18 and TRBJ2-3, with 10 bases matching TRBD2. CDR1 KGHSH and CDR2 LQKENI come from the germline V gene. The CDR3 is made up of 15 amino acids. Trimming removed 6 bases from V and 2 bases from J; junction bases left unmatched: 5. The CDR3 loop reads CASSQLAGNTDTQYF. The CDR3 bases are TGTGCCAGCTCGCAACTAGCGGGAAACACAGATACGCAGTATTTT.

The CDR3 protein is CASSVSGTGMGEQFF. CDR3 nucleotide sequence: TGTGCCAGCAGCGTTAGCGGGACGGGGATGGGTGAGCAGTTCTTC. The gene calls are TRBV9 and TRBJ2-1; 8 bases agree with TRBD2. CDR3 length: 15 amino acids. The germline V gene encodes CDR1 SGDLS and CDR2 YYNGEE. With V trimmed by 2 bases and J by 9 bases, 10 bases remained unmatched.

The chain joins TRBV29-1 to TRBJ2-7, with a weak D call TRBD1 (6 bases). Germline V gene data show CDR1 as SQVTM and CDR2 as ANQGSEA. The CDR3 totals 13 residues. V lost 1 base, J lost 2 bases, and 9 bases lay in between. The DNA for the CDR3 is TGCAGCGTTGAAGGCAGGGGAGCCTACGAGCAGTACTTC. Its translation is CSVEGRGAYEQYF.